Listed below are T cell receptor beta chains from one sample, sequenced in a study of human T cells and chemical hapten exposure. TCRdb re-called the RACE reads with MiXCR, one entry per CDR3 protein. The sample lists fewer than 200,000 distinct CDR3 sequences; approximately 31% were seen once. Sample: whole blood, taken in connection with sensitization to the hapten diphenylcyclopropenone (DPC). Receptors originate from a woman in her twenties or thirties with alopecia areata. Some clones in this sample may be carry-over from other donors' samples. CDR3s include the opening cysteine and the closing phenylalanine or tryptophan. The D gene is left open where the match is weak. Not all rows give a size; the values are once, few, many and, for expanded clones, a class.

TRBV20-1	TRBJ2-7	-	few	TGCAGTGCTTGGGCAGGGAAGAGGTACGAGCAGTACTTC	CSAWAGKRYEQYF
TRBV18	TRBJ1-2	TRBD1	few	TGTGCCAGCTCACCCCTTGGACAGGAGGTCTGGGGCTACACCTTC	CASSPLGQEVWGYTF
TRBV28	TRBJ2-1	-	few	TGTGCCAGCAGCCCGTGGGGGCAGGGAGGCAATGAGCAGTTCTTC	CASSPWGQGGNEQFF
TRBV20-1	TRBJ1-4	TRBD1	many	TGCAGTGCTAGAGTGGGACAGTCAACTAATGAAAAACTGTTTTTT	CSARVGQSTNEKLFF
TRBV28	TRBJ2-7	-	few	TGTGCCAGCAGTTCCGGCCCCGGGCGCGAGCAGTACTTC	CASSSGPGREQYF
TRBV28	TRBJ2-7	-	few	TGTGCCAGCAGTTCCCGGGGGACTTCCTACGAGCAGTACTTC	CASSSRGTSYEQYF
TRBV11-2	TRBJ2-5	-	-	TGTGCCAGCAGCCAGACACTCCGGCGAGAAGAGACCCAGTACTTC	CASSQTLRREETQYF
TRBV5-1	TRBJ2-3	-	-	TGCGCCAGCAGCTTGGCGGGACACCCCACAGATACGCAGTATTTT	CASSLAGHPTDTQYF
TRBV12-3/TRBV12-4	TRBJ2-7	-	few	TGTGCCAGCAGTTTCGGACCGAGTTACGAGCAGTACTTC	CASSFGPSYEQYF
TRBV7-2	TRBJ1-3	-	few	TGTGCCAGCACCCTAATGGAAGGGGCTTCTGGAAACACCATATATTTT	CASTLMEGASGNTIYF
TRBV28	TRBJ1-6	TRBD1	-	TGTGCCATCGGGGGACAGGGGCGATCACCCCTCCACTTT	CAIGGQGRSPLHF
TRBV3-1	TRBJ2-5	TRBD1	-	TGTGCCAGCAGCGCTGGACAGGGGGCTGGGACCCAGTACTTC	CASSAGQGAGTQYF
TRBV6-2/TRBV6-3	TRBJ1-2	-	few	TGTGCCAGCTCCGGACATATATATGGCTACACCTTC	CASSGHIYGYTF
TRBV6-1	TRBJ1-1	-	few	TGTGCCAGCAGTGGCGGACGGAGGATAAACACTGAAGCTTTCTTT	CASSGGRRINTEAFF
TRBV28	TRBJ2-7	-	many	TGTGCCAGCCTCAGGGGCTACGAGCAGTACTTC	CASLRGYEQYF
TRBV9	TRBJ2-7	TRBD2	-	TGTGCCAGCAGCCCCCTTGAGCGGGAAAGCTACGAGCAGTACTTC	CASSPLERESYEQYF
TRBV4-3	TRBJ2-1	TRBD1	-	TGCGCCAGCAGCCACAGCGACAGGGGCCGCAACAATGAGCAGTTCTTC	CASSHSDRGRNNEQFF
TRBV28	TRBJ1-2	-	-	TGTGCCAGCAGTTTAGGCTGGGACCAGAGCTACACCTTC	CASSLGWDQSYTF
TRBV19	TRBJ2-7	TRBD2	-	TGTGCCAGTAGTAAGGCCGGGACTAGCGGGTCCTACGAGCAGTACTTC	CASSKAGTSGSYEQYF
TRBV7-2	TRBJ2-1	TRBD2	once	TGTGCCAGCAGCTTCAAAGCGGGAAGGAATGAGCAGTTCTTC	CASSFKAGRNEQFF
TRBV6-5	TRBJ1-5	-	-	TGTGCCAGCAGTTTTGGGGGTCCATCAGCGGCCCAGCATTTT	CASSFGGPSAAQHF
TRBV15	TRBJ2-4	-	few	TGTGCCACCAGCAGAGAGGGACAGCGGGAGAACATTCAGTACTTC	CATSREGQRENIQYF
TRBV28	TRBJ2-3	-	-	TGTGCCAGCAGATCACATGGAGTGATCGCGCAGTATTTT	CASRSHGVIAQYF
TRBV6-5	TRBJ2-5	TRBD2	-	TGTGCCAGCAGTTACTCCGGTAGCGGGGTAGAGACCCAGTACTTC	CASSYSGSGVETQYF
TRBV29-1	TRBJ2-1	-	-	TGCAGCGTTGAGGGCTTAGAGGCGGGCCAGAAATACAATGAGCAGTTCTTC	CSVEGLEAGQKYNEQFF
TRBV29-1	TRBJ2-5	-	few	TGCAGCGTTGATCCGGACGTTGAGACCCAGTACTTC	CSVDPDVETQYF